A selection of T cell receptor beta chains follows, all from one sample in a study of T cells in Graves' hyperthyroidism and ophthalmopathy. TCRdb reanalysed the multiplex PCR reads using MiXCR and keeps one entry per CDR3 protein. The sample has about 480,000 distinct CDR3 sequences; around 22% are singletons. The sequenced sample was blood. These receptors originate from a woman between 25 and 40 years old with Graves' ophthalmopathy. The CDR3 runs from the conserved cysteine through the conserved F or W. Fields, in order: J gene, clone size, V gene, D gene, CDR3 protein, CDR3 DNA. The D gene is left open where the match is weak. Not all rows give a size; the values are once, few, many and, for expanded clones, a class.

J gene: TRBJ2-7
clone size: many
V gene: TRBV29-1
D gene: -
CDR3 protein: CSVENSPYEQYF
CDR3 DNA: TGCAGCGTTGAGAACAGTCCTTACGAGCAGTACTTC

J gene: TRBJ1-1
clone size: many
V gene: TRBV11-1
D gene: -
CDR3 protein: CASSRNKNTEAFF
CDR3 DNA: TGTGCCAGCAGCCGCAATAAGAACACTGAAGCTTTCTTT

J gene: TRBJ1-1
clone size: many
V gene: TRBV27
D gene: TRBD1
CDR3 protein: CASSLTGGAGATEAFF
CDR3 DNA: TGTGCCAGCAGTCTAACAGGGGGCGCGGGTGCCACTGAAGCTTTCTTT

J gene: TRBJ1-5
clone size: many
V gene: TRBV7-8
D gene: TRBD1
CDR3 protein: CASSLGQILNQPQHF
CDR3 DNA: TGTGCCAGCAGCTTGGGACAGATACTCAATCAGCCCCAGCATTTT

J gene: TRBJ2-5
clone size: many
V gene: TRBV9
D gene: -
CDR3 protein: CASSVGGLGNRETQYF
CDR3 DNA: TGTGCCAGCAGCGTAGGGGGATTGGGAAATCGAGAGACCCAGTACTTC

J gene: TRBJ1-2
clone size: many
V gene: TRBV6-1
D gene: -
CDR3 protein: CASYLTLRGPRRGYTF
CDR3 DNA: TGTGCCAGCTACCTAACCTTGCGGGGCCCCCGGCGTGGCTACACCTTC

J gene: TRBJ1-2
clone size: many
V gene: TRBV2
D gene: TRBD1
CDR3 protein: CASNIGTAYYGYTF
CDR3 DNA: TGTGCCAGCAACATTGGGACAGCCTATTATGGCTACACCTTC

J gene: TRBJ2-7
clone size: many
V gene: TRBV6-2/TRBV6-3
D gene: TRBD1
CDR3 protein: CASRPPGQGFSYEQYF
CDR3 DNA: TGTGCCAGCAGACCCCCCGGACAGGGGTTCTCCTACGAGCAGTACTTC

J gene: TRBJ2-7
clone size: many
V gene: TRBV11-1
D gene: TRBD1
CDR3 protein: CASSTTPGQLNYEQYF
CDR3 DNA: TGTGCCAGCAGCACCACTCCGGGACAGTTGAATTACGAGCAGTACTTC

J gene: TRBJ1-5
clone size: -
V gene: TRBV7-2
D gene: -
CDR3 protein: CASSFQPHQPQHF
CDR3 DNA: TGTGCCAGCAGCTTCCAGCCCCATCAGCCCCAGCATTTT

J gene: TRBJ2-5
clone size: -
V gene: TRBV12-3/TRBV12-4
D gene: TRBD1
CDR3 protein: CASSPLGQGRETQYF
CDR3 DNA: TGTGCCAGCAGTCCCCTGGGACAGGGAAGGGAGACCCAGTACTTC

J gene: TRBJ2-7
clone size: many
V gene: TRBV20-1
D gene: -
CDR3 protein: CSARDGAGGSYEQYF
CDR3 DNA: TGCAGTGCTAGAGATGGCGCCGGGGGTTCCTACGAGCAGTACTTC

J gene: TRBJ2-7
clone size: many
V gene: TRBV6-1
D gene: TRBD1
CDR3 protein: CASSEVGGSTVEQYF
CDR3 DNA: TGTGCCAGCAGTGAAGTAGGGGGCTCAACGGTAGAGCAGTACTTC

J gene: TRBJ1-1
clone size: many
V gene: TRBV19
D gene: TRBD1
CDR3 protein: CASSRLGTANFNTEAFF
CDR3 DNA: TGTGCCAGTAGTCGCTTAGGGACAGCCAATTTCAACACTGAAGCTTTCTTT

J gene: TRBJ1-1
clone size: -
V gene: TRBV19
D gene: -
CDR3 protein: CACYRNTEAFF
CDR3 DNA: TGTGCCTGTTACAGGAACACTGAAGCTTTCTTT

J gene: TRBJ2-4
clone size: many
V gene: TRBV7-9
D gene: -
CDR3 protein: CASSPTTVAKNIQYF
CDR3 DNA: TGTGCCAGCAGCCCTACGACTGTAGCCAAAAACATTCAGTACTTC

J gene: TRBJ2-5
clone size: once
V gene: TRBV6-1
D gene: TRBD2
CDR3 protein: CASSSRLAGVSETQYF
CDR3 DNA: TGTGCCAGCAGCTCCCGGCTAGCGGGGGTTTCGGAGACCCAGTACTTC

J gene: TRBJ2-7
clone size: -
V gene: TRBV12-3/TRBV12-4
D gene: TRBD1
CDR3 protein: CASSWTGDSYEQYF
CDR3 DNA: TGTGCCAGCAGCTGGACAGGGGATTCCTACGAGCAGTACTTC

J gene: TRBJ1-2
clone size: few
V gene: TRBV6-4
D gene: TRBD1
CDR3 protein: CASRRDRAVSNYGYTF
CDR3 DNA: TGTGCCAGCAGGCGGGACAGGGCTGTTTCTAACTATGGCTACACCTTC

J gene: TRBJ2-3
clone size: -
V gene: TRBV20-1
D gene: -
CDR3 protein: CSATLIDTQYF
CDR3 DNA: TGCAGTGCCACTCTCATCGATACGCAGTATTTT

J gene: TRBJ2-5
clone size: few
V gene: TRBV20-1
D gene: -
CDR3 protein: CSARDRARGETKYF
CDR3 DNA: TGCAGTGCTAGAGACCGGGCCAGAGGGGAGACCAAGTACTTC

J gene: TRBJ2-7
clone size: many
V gene: TRBV5-1
D gene: -
CDR3 protein: CASSLSPRREQYF
CDR3 DNA: TGCGCCAGCAGCTTGAGCCCGCGGAGGGAGCAGTACTTC

J gene: TRBJ1-1
clone size: few
V gene: TRBV12-3/TRBV12-4
D gene: TRBD1
CDR3 protein: CATTGTGNTEAFF
CDR3 DNA: TGTGCCACGACCGGGACAGGGAACACTGAAGCTTTCTTT

J gene: TRBJ1-5
clone size: -
V gene: TRBV2
D gene: TRBD1
CDR3 protein: CASSADREYQPQHF
CDR3 DNA: TGTGCCAGCAGCGCCGACAGGGAATATCAGCCCCAGCATTTT

J gene: TRBJ1-1
clone size: -
V gene: TRBV20-1
D gene: -
CDR3 protein: CSASRDNTEAFF
CDR3 DNA: TGCAGTGCTAGTAGGGACAACACTGAAGCTTTCTTT

J gene: TRBJ2-4
clone size: many
V gene: TRBV6-2/TRBV6-3
D gene: -
CDR3 protein: CASSQAKNIKYF
CDR3 DNA: TGTGCCAGCAGTCAAGCCAAAAACATTAAGTACTTC

J gene: TRBJ2-5
clone size: few
V gene: TRBV20-1
D gene: TRBD1
CDR3 protein: CSTRDRLQETQYF
CDR3 DNA: TGCAGTACTCGGGACAGGCTCCAAGAGACCCAGTACTTC

J gene: TRBJ2-4
clone size: -
V gene: TRBV12-3/TRBV12-4
D gene: TRBD2
CDR3 protein: CASSRLAGGPDIQYF
CDR3 DNA: TGTGCCAGCAGTAGACTAGCGGGGGGGCCGGACATTCAGTACTTC

J gene: TRBJ2-4
clone size: -
V gene: TRBV11-2
D gene: TRBD1
CDR3 protein: CASSLPLKPGQALKNIQYF
CDR3 DNA: TGTGCCAGCAGCCTCCCCTTAAAACCGGGACAGGCATTAAAAAACATTCAGTACTTC

J gene: TRBJ1-1
clone size: few
V gene: TRBV28
D gene: TRBD1
CDR3 protein: CASRTLQGDTEAFF
CDR3 DNA: TGTGCCAGCAGAACTCTTCAGGGGGATACTGAAGCTTTCTTT

J gene: TRBJ2-7
clone size: many
V gene: TRBV20-1
D gene: TRBD2
CDR3 protein: CSARKRGAYEQYF
CDR3 DNA: TGCAGTGCTAGAAAGCGGGGCGCCTACGAGCAGTACTTC

J gene: TRBJ2-5
clone size: many
V gene: TRBV10-3
D gene: -
CDR3 protein: CASGTQETQYF
CDR3 DNA: TGTGCCTCCGGGACTCAAGAGACCCAGTACTTC

J gene: TRBJ1-6
clone size: -
V gene: TRBV6-1
D gene: -
CDR3 protein: CAGKRTVNSPLHF
CDR3 DNA: TGTGCCGGGAAACGGACTGTTAATTCACCCCTCCACTTT

J gene: TRBJ2-5
clone size: many
V gene: TRBV10-3
D gene: -
CDR3 protein: CAISERVGQETQYF
CDR3 DNA: TGTGCCATCAGTGAGCGGGTGGGTCAAGAGACCCAGTACTTC

J gene: TRBJ2-4
clone size: many
V gene: TRBV6-1
D gene: -
CDR3 protein: CASSEARRGYIQYF
CDR3 DNA: TGTGCCAGCAGTGAAGCTCGCAGGGGTTACATTCAGTACTTC

J gene: TRBJ2-5
clone size: once
V gene: TRBV6-5
D gene: TRBD1
CDR3 protein: CASSYSWGQGTGETQYF
CDR3 DNA: TGTGCCAGCAGTTACTCCTGGGGACAGGGGACCGGGGAGACCCAGTACTTC

J gene: TRBJ2-7
clone size: few
V gene: TRBV28
D gene: TRBD2
CDR3 protein: CASSLAGLGIYEQYF
CDR3 DNA: TGTGCCAGCAGTTTGGCCGGACTAGGCATCTACGAGCAGTACTTC